This TCR beta chain was documented in a study of T cells in Graves' hyperthyroidism and ophthalmopathy. Study-level findings and limits: Blood shared most expanded thyroid clonotypes above 0.001. Ophthalmopathy was distinguished from stable hyperthyroidism by 13 V-J signatures.

CDR1 SGHRS and CDR2 YFSETQ come from the germline V gene. The CDR3 extends over 14 amino acids. The V and J ends lost 3 bases and 5 bases, in that order; junction bases with no gene match: 4. This clonotype showed up many times. The antigen remains undetermined. The study excluded patients with uncontrolled infection, other autoimmune disease, pregnancy or lactation. It was RNA transcripts that yielded the amplified TCR beta CDR3 regions. During a first-round RT-PCR of the TCR CDR3, the HTBI primer set was used. TCRdb called the multiplex PCR reads again in MiXCR, with one record for every CDR3 protein. The sample carries 200,000 to 250,000 distinct CDR3 sequences, about a sixth recorded once.

The TCR originated in a man aged 45-65 years with Graves' hyperthyroidism. The chain has TRBV5-1 and TRBJ2-1, with 8 bases identical to TRBD1. Specimen: blood. CDR3 coding DNA: TGCGCCAGCAGCTGGACAGGGAAGGACAATGAGCAGTTCTTC. Amino acids: CASSWTGKDNEQFF.